Shown below are 21 T cell receptor beta chains from a single sample sequenced in a study of T cell repertoires in cytomegalovirus infection. TCRdb analysed the reads with MiXCR anew, one entry per CDR3 protein. The repertoire holds more than 200,000 distinct CDR3 sequences, with approximately 9% as singletons. The sequenced sample was PBMCs. All receptors derive from a human donor in good health (CMV status not recorded). Some clones in this sample may be carry-over from other donors' samples.

The table lists this clonotype with many counts. V gene TRBV7-2 combines with J gene TRBJ2-5; either TRBD1 or TRBD2 may supply D (5 bases each). Trimming left V 5 bases short and J 0 bases short, with 13 bases between. Germline CDR1 reads SGHTA; CDR2 reads FQGNSA. The CDR3 totals 15 residues. The CDR3 sequence is CASSPGPRDQETQYF. CDR3 bases: TGTGCCAGCAGCCCGGGACCTCGGGACCAAGAGACCCAGTACTTC.

This clonotype was counted many times. V is TRBV7-2 and J is TRBJ2-7; D uncertain. The CDR3 runs 17 residues. Germline CDR1 is SGHTA and CDR2 is FQGNSA. Trimming removed 2 bases from V and 3 bases from J, with 20 bases in between. Here the CDR3 DNA reads TGTGCCAGCAGCTTAAATAACCCCGAACGAACGGGCTACGAGCAGTACTTC. Translation: CASSLNNPERTGYEQYF.

This chain connects TRBV7-2 to TRBJ2-1; 10 nucleotides match TRBD1. The CDR3 is made up of 15 amino acids. The germline CDR1 and CDR2 sequences are SGHTA and FQGNSA. The V gene end was trimmed by 1 base and the J gene end by 9 bases; junction bases not matched to a gene: 6. The CDR3 DNA follows: TGTGCCAGCAGCTTAGTGGGACAGGGGTCGAGTGAGCAGTTCTTC. It yields the protein CASSLVGQGSSEQFF.

This clonotype has at least ten counts. The rearrangement links TRBV20-1 to TRBJ1-2; 7 positions match TRBD1. CDR3 length: 15 amino acids. J gave up 5 bases and V 6 bases, and 15 bases lay outside the gene matches. Germline CDR1 reads DFQATT; CDR2 reads SNEGSKA (reference sequence). CDR3 bases: TGCAGTGCGAAACCCCTGGACAGGTTTGGATATGGCTACACCTTC. Translation: CSAKPLDRFGYGYTF.

J is TRBJ2-5 and V is TRBV7-2; D is uncertain. This CDR3 is built from 13 residues. In germline, CDR1 is SGHTA, CDR2 FQGNSA. V was trimmed by 4 bases and J by 3 bases, leaving 9 bases between them. The CDR3 bases are TGTGCCAGCAGCTGGTCTAGAGAAGAGACCCAGTACTTC. This encodes CASSWSREETQYF.

V gene TRBV18 combines with J gene TRBJ2-7; D may be TRBD2 (5 bases). The CDR3 extends over 13 amino acids. Germline-derived CDR1 and CDR2 are KGHSH and LQKENI. Between the trimmed V and J ends, which lost 2 bases and 5 bases, there was a span of 10 bases. The CDR3 is CASSPSPGNEQYF. The CDR3 coding sequence is TGTGCCAGCTCACCAAGTCCGGGGAACGAGCAGTACTTC.

V gene TRBV20-1 combines with J gene TRBJ2-1, with 10 bases that match TRBD2. With V trimmed by 5 bases and J by 7 bases, 14 bases remained unmatched. CDR1 and CDR2 (germline): DFQATT, SNEGSKA (reference sequence). The length of the CDR3 is 16 residues. CDR3 amino acids: CSARAGLAGDRNEQFF. The CDR3 DNA is TGCAGTGCTCGGGCTGGGCTAGCGGGAGATAGAAATGAGCAGTTCTTC.

In its sample, this clonotype was seen a few times. This rearrangement joins TRBV28 to TRBJ1-5; TRBD1 agrees at 9 bases. CDR1 and CDR2 (germline): MDHEN, SYDVKM. J was trimmed by 3 bases and V by 5 bases; bases with no gene match: 5. The CDR3 covers 15 residues. CDR3: CASSAGTGHNQPQHF. CDR3 nucleotide sequence: TGTGCCAGCAGTGCCGGGACAGGGCACAATCAGCCCCAGCATTTT.

This clonotype was counted between two and nine times. J is TRBJ2-6 and V is TRBV30, with 7 bases fitting TRBD1. The CDR3 spans 18 residues. The germline CDR1 and CDR2 sequences are GTSNPN and SVGIG (reference sequence). J gave up 0 bases and V 0 bases, and 8 bases lay outside the gene matches. This CDR3 is CAWSVWGQTYSGANVLTF. CDR3 in DNA: TGTGCCTGGAGTGTTTGGGGACAGACGTACTCTGGGGCCAACGTCCTGACTTTC. Together with reference TRBV30 and TRBJ2-6, the CDR3 gives the full variable domain: SQTIHQWPATLVQPVGSPLSLECTVEGTSNPNLYWYRQAAGRGLQLLFYSVGIGQISSEVPQNLSASRPQDRQFILSSKKLLLSDSGFYLCAWSVWGQTYSGANVLTFGAGSRLTVL.

The J gene is TRBJ2-5, the V gene TRBV2; possibly TRBD2 for D (5 bases). The CDR3 is 13 residues long. CDR1 SNHLY and CDR2 FYNNEI come from the germline V gene. Deletions cut 1 base from V and 7 bases from J, with 10 bases between. The CDR3 DNA reads as TGTGCCAGCAGTGAAGAGACTAAGGCGACCCAGTACTTC. As protein: CASSEETKATQYF.

There are many counts of this clonotype. The chain carries TRBV7-2 and TRBJ1-2, with no clear D. Germline CDR1 and CDR2: SGHTA and FQGNSA. V was pared by 1 base and J by 8 bases, with 11 bases between. This CDR3 is built from 13 residues. The CDR3, as DNA: TGTGCCAGCAGCTTAGAAGTGCAATACGGCTACACCTTC. Its protein is CASSLEVQYGYTF. The full variable domain, in which reference TRBV7-2 and TRBJ1-2 provide the parts outside the CDR3, is GAGVSQSPSNKVTEKGKDVELRCDPISGHTALYWYRQSLGQGLEFLIYFQGNSAPDKSGLPSDRFSAERTGGSVSTLTIQRTQQEDSAVYLCASSLEVQYGYTFGSGTRLTVV.

The sample holds many counts of this clonotype. V usage is TRBV7-2 and J usage is TRBJ2-5; 8 bases are shared with TRBD2. The V segment lost 1 base and the J segment 5 bases; nucleotides outside the gene matches: 12. The CDR3 has 17 amino acids. Germline assignment: CDR1 SGHTA and CDR2 FQGNSA. CDR3 residues: CASSLGSGVAGRETQYF. The CDR3 nucleotides are TGTGCCAGCAGCTTAGGCTCGGGGGTAGCGGGGAGGGAGACCCAGTACTTC.

In regard to this clonotype: Here the CDR3 omits its conserved ending phenylalanine or tryptophan, so a read error is the likely source. Here the CDR3 DNA reads TGTGCCAGCAGTAGGACAGATACGCAGTATATT. Residues: CASSRTDTQYI. V usage is TRBV28 and J usage is TRBJ2-3; no firm D call. Per germline, CDR1 MDHEN and CDR2 SYDVKM. The CDR3 is 11 amino acids. Trimming stripped 5 bases from V and 3 bases from J, with 3 bases between.

This clonotype was seen ten or more times. This chain joins TRBV7-2 and TRBJ2-3, with TRBD2 matching over 10 bases. Trimming took 4 bases from V and 10 from J; bases not matched to a gene: 8. The CDR3 has 14 residues. Germline assignment: CDR1 SGHTA and CDR2 FQGNSA. The CDR3 sequence is CASSSPGLARAQYF. Here the CDR3 DNA reads TGTGCCAGCAGCTCTCCGGGACTAGCGAGGGCGCAGTATTTT. Together with reference TRBV7-2 and TRBJ2-3, the CDR3 gives the full variable domain: GAGVSQSPSNKVTEKGKDVELRCDPISGHTALYWYRQSLGQGLEFLIYFQGNSAPDKSGLPSDRFSAERTGGSVSTLTIQRTQQEDSAVYLCASSSPGLARAQYFGPGTRLTVL.

This clonotype was counted ten times or more. The chain carries TRBV18 and TRBJ1-1, with 8 positions matching TRBD1. This CDR3 comprises 14 residues. V lost 2 bases and J lost 5; bases outside the gene matches: 4. Germline CDR1 reads KGHSH; CDR2 reads LQKENI. CDR3 sequence (DNA): TGTGCCAGCTCACCATACAGGGGGGGAACTGAAGCTTTCTTT. Its translation: CASSPYRGGTEAFF.

This clonotype was observed at least ten times. The gene calls are TRBV7-2 and TRBJ2-3; no reliable D call. V shed 1 base and J shed 5 bases, with 4 bases lying between them. Germline V gene sequence: CDR1 SGHTA, CDR2 FQGNSA. CDR3 length: 12 amino acids. DNA for the CDR3: TGTGCCAGCAGCTTAGATGGAGATACGCAGTATTTT. This gives the protein CASSLDGDTQYF.

This clonotype was seen more than once but under ten times. This chain links TRBV28 with TRBJ1-1; D is undetermined. Trimming pared 1 base from V and 2 bases from J, leaving 11 bases between. Germline CDR1 reads MDHEN; CDR2 reads SYDVKM. CDR3 length: 15 amino acids. The CDR3 DNA reads as TGTGCCAGCAGTTTATTCACCTCGGGCAACACTGAAGCTTTCTTT. It encodes CASSLFTSGNTEAFF.

This clonotype was recorded a few times. The chain recombines TRBV6-2 or TRBV6-3 with TRBJ2-7, with D hard to call. Germline V CDR1 and CDR2: MNHEY, SVGEGT. V was cut by 0 bases and J by 8 bases, with 11 bases left in between. The CDR3 is 13 residues long. Written as DNA, the CDR3 is TGTGCCAGCAGTTACTCCGACCCCCAGAAGCAGTACTTC. It codes for CASSYSDPQKQYF.

This clonotype was found a few times. The chain links TRBV30 to TRBJ1-1, with D possibly matching TRBD1 (6 bases). The CDR3 totals 13 residues. Trimming took off 1 base at V and 3 bases at J, with 9 bases between the two ends. CDR1 and CDR2 (germline): GTSNPN, SVGIG (reference sequence). Here the CDR3 DNA reads TGTGCCTGGAGTGCCTCAGGGGACACTGAAGCTTTCTTT. Encoded protein: CAWSASGDTEAFF.

The rearrangement links TRBV20-1 to TRBJ2-1; 14 bases align to TRBD2. V lost 3 bases to trimming and J lost 7 bases; unmatched junction nucleotides: 20. This CDR3 is 20 amino acids long. The germline CDR1 and CDR2 sequences are DFQATT and SNEGSKA (reference sequence). The CDR3, as DNA: TGCAGTGCTAGCCTATACCCCCCTACCGGGACTAGCGGGAGATGGAATGAGCAGTTCTTC. Amino acid sequence: CSASLYPPTGTSGRWNEQFF.

This clonotype was detected ten times or more. The chain is built from TRBV2 and TRBJ2-1; 10 bases align to TRBD1. Trimming cost V 6 bases and J 12 bases; bases outside gene matches: 11. This CDR3 comprises 14 residues. CDR1 is SNHLY and CDR2 is FYNNEI in the germline V gene. This chain's CDR3 is CASREDRGARVQFF. The CDR3 region has the DNA TGTGCCAGCAGGGAGGACAGGGGGGCAAGGGTGCAGTTCTTC. Using reference TRBV2 and TRBJ2-1 for the parts outside the CDR3, the full variable domain is EPEVTQTPSHQVTQMGQEVILRCVPISNHLYFYWYRQILGQKVEFLVSFYNNEISEKSEIFDDQFSVERPDGSNFTLKIRSTKLEDSAMYFCASREDRGARVQFFGPGTRLTVL.